These T cell receptor beta chains were read from a single sample in a study of blood T cell repertoires in COVID-19. The assay was immunoSEQ multiplex PCR, and TCRdb's table has in-frame clones only and misses some. The table has fewer than 200,000 clones, just under 85% seen once. Sequencing input: peripheral blood. These receptors were taken from an elderly woman with COVID-19, enrolled during active disease. Both conserved end residues are part of each CDR3. The order of the fields is D gene, J gene, clone size, CDR3 length, V gene, CDR3 DNA, CDR3 protein. The D gene is left open where the match is weak. Some rows mark clone size as missing; the rest say once, few, many or name a class of expanded clone.

>.|TRBJ1-4|once|16|TRBV24-1
TGTGCCACCAGTGATGGGGGGGTCTCAACTAATGAAAAACTGTTTTTT
CATSDGGVSTNEKLFF
>TRBD1|TRBJ1-5|.|16|TRBV6-6
TGTGCCAGCAGTAGAGACAGGGGGTTGTCGGGTCAGCCCCAGCATTTT
CASSRDRGLSGQPQHF
>.|TRBJ2-7|.|13|TRBV5-1
TGCGCCAGCAGCTTGGGACTAGAGGACGAGCAGTACTTC
CASSLGLEDEQYF
>.|TRBJ1-2|few|16|TRBV7-2
TGTGCCAGCAGCTTAGCGGACAACCAGTTTAACTATGGCTACACCTTC
CASSLADNQFNYGYTF
>TRBD1|TRBJ2-3|.|14|TRBV10-3
TGTGCCATCAGTCCCCAACAGGGGGCAGATACGCAGTATTTT
CAISPQQGADTQYF
>.|TRBJ1-3|.|11|TRBV19
TGTGCCAGTAGGGGACAAGGCCGTGAATATTTT
CASRGQGREYF
>.|TRBJ2-7|.|15|TRBV28
TGTGCCAGCAGTTTCCGGGTCCTAGCAGTCTACGAGCAGTACTTC
CASSFRVLAVYEQYF
>TRBD2|TRBJ2-3|.|14|TRBV6-2/TRBV6-3
TGTGCCAGCAGCCGACTGAGCGGGGCAGATACGCAGTATTTT
CASSRLSGADTQYF
>TRBD2|TRBJ2-7|.|16|TRBV5-1
TGCGCCAGCAGTCCTACCTTAGCGGGAGGTCCCTACGAGCAGTACTTC
CASSPTLAGGPYEQYF
>TRBD1|TRBJ1-3|.|14|TRBV9
TGTGCCAGCAGCACCGGGACAGGCAGAAACACCATATATTTT
CASSTGTGRNTIYF
>.|TRBJ2-5|once|12|TRBV10-3
TGTGCCATCAGTGAGCGGGGGGAGACCCAGTACTTC
CAISERGETQYF
>.|TRBJ2-7|once|16|TRBV4-2
TGTGCCAGCAGCCAAGTCCCACAGGGAAGCCCCTACGAGCAGTACTTC
CASSQVPQGSPYEQYF
>.|TRBJ2-1|.|15|TRBV15
TGTGCCACTCGCACGGGAGAACTAATGTGGAATGAGCAGTTCTTC
CATRTGELMWNEQFF
>.|TRBJ2-2|.|13|TRBV19
TGTGCCAGTAGTATTCGGCGGCCCGGGGAGCTGTTTTTT
CASSIRRPGELFF
>TRBD1|TRBJ2-1|.|15|TRBV6-6
TGTGCCAGCAGACCGGGACAGGGCTCCTACAATGAGCAGTTCTTC
CASRPGQGSYNEQFF
>TRBD2|TRBJ2-1|.|16|TRBV18
TGTGCCAGCTCAGGATTAGCGGGGGGTTTAAACAATGAGCAGTTCTTC
CASSGLAGGLNNEQFF
>TRBD1|TRBJ2-2|.|18|TRBV10-3
TGTGCCATCAGTGGAAGGGGAAGACAGGGGCAAAACACCGGGGAGCTGTTTTTT
CAISGRGRQGQNTGELFF
>TRBD1|TRBJ1-5|.|14|TRBV28
TGTGCCACCCCAGGCGGGACAGGTGGACAGCCCCAGCATTTT
CATPGGTGGQPQHF
>TRBD1|TRBJ1-1|.|14|TRBV30
TGTGCCTGGAGTGCAGGGGGGAGGAACACTGAAGCTTTCTTT
CAWSAGGRNTEAFF
>TRBD1|TRBJ1-4|.|14|TRBV7-9
TGTGCCAGCAGCTTGACAGGGATAGAAGAAAAACTGTTTTTT
CASSLTGIEEKLFF
>TRBD2|TRBJ2-3|.|18|TRBV3-1/TRBV3-2
TGTGCCAGCAGCCAGACTAGCGGGGGGCCTAACTTCGGAGATACGCAGTATTTT
CASSQTSGGPNFGDTQYF
>TRBD1|TRBJ1-3|.|13|TRBV11-2
TGTGCCAGCACACAGGGGCGGGGAAACACCATATATTTT
CASTQGRGNTIYF
>TRBD2|TRBJ2-1|.|17|TRBV2
TGTGCCAGCAGAGATAACACCGGACTAGCGGGGTACAATGAGCAGTTCTTC
CASRDNTGLAGYNEQFF
>.|TRBJ2-7|once|11|TRBV30
TGTGCCTGGAGTGACAGGGACGAGCAGTACTTC
CAWSDRDEQYF
>.|TRBJ1-5|.|14|TRBV24-1
TGTGCCACCAGTGCCCCGAGAAGCAATCAGCCCCAGCATTTT
CATSAPRSNQPQHF
>.|TRBJ2-5|.|14|TRBV27
TGTGCCAGCAGTTCTGGGGCCCAGCAGGAGACCCAGTACTTC
CASSSGAQQETQYF
>.|TRBJ2-4|.|16|TRBV11-2
TGTGCCAGCAGCGGAGTGCGCAGGGGCCCCAAAAACATTCAGTACTTC
CASSGVRRGPKNIQYF
>TRBD1|TRBJ2-7|.|13|TRBV29-1
TGCAGCGTGGAGGGACAGGGGACCTACGAGCAGTACTTC
CSVEGQGTYEQYF
>TRBD1|TRBJ2-7|.|14|TRBV6-5
TGTGCCAGCAGTTCCACAGGGGGATCCTACGAGCAGTACTTC
CASSSTGGSYEQYF
>TRBD1|TRBJ2-5|once|12|TRBV10-3
TGTGCCATGGGACAGGGGTTGGGGACCCAGTACTTC
CAMGQGLGTQYF
>TRBD1|TRBJ2-7|.|14|TRBV19
TGTGCCAGTAGTTATCGGACAGGGAACTACGAGCAGTACTTC
CASSYRTGNYEQYF
>TRBD1|TRBJ1-3|.|18|TRBV20-1
TGCAGTGCTAGTAGGTGGGACAGAGGGGCGAGCTCTGGAAACACCATATATTTT
CSASRWDRGASSGNTIYF
>.|TRBJ1-3|.|14|TRBV27
TGTGCCAGCCGTCCCGGGAGCTCTGGAAACACCATATATTTT
CASRPGSSGNTIYF
>.|TRBJ2-7|few|16|TRBV6-1
TGTGCCAGCAGTGGGGCTCTCGGCGGGGGCACCTACGAGCAGTACTTC
CASSGALGGGTYEQYF
>TRBD2|TRBJ2-7|.|14|TRBV14
TGTGCCAGCAGCCAAGCACCTAGCGGCCACGAGCAGTACTTC
CASSQAPSGHEQYF
>.|TRBJ1-1|.|14|TRBV19
TGTGCCAGTAGTATAGCAGTCGGGACACTTGAAGCTTTCTTT
CASSIAVGTLEAFF
>.|TRBJ2-3|.|15|TRBV10-3
TGTGCCACCGGCCAACAGGGTAGTATGACAGATACGCAGTATTTT
CATGQQGSMTDTQYF